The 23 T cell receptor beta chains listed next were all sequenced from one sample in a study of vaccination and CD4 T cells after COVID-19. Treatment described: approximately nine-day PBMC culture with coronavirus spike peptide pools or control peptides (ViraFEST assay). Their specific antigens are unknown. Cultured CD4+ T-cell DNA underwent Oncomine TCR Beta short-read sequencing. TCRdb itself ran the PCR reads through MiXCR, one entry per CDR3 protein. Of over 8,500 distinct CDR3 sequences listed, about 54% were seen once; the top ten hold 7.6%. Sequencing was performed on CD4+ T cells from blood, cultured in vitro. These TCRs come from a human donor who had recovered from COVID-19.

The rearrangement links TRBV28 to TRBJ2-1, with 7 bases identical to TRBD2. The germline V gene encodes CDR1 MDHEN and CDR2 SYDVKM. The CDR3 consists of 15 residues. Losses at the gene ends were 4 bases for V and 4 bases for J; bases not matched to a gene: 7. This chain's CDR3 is CASSSPSGVYNEQFF. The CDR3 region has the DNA TGTGCCAGCAGTTCCCCCAGCGGGGTTTACAATGAGCAGTTCTTC.

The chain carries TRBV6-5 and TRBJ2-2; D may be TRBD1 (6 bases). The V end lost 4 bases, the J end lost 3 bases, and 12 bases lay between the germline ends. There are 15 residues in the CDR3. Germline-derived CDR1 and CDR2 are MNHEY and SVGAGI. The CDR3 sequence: CASSSRDTYTGELFF. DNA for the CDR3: TGTGCCAGCAGTTCCCGGGACACGTACACCGGGGAGCTGTTTTTT.

CDR3 protein: CASSTRDRAPYGYTF. DNA for the CDR3: TGTGCCAGCAGTACACGGGACAGGGCTCCGTATGGCTACACCTTC. The chain couples TRBV6-1 to TRBJ1-2; TRBD1 aligns across 9 bases. This CDR3 has 15 residues. Losses at the gene ends were 5 bases for V and 5 bases for J; bases not matched to a gene: 9. Germline V lookup: CDR1 MNHNS, CDR2 SASEGT.

CDR3 loop: CASTLTRGGNYGYTF. The CDR3 nucleotides are TGTGCCAGCACCCTGACCAGGGGAGGGAACTATGGCTACACCTTC. The J gene is TRBJ1-2, the V gene TRBV7-2, with a tentative D call TRBD1 (6 bases). The CDR3 is made up of 15 amino acids. The V gene's germline CDR1 is SGHTA and CDR2 FQGNSA. Trimming pared 7 bases from V and 2 bases from J, leaving 17 bases between.

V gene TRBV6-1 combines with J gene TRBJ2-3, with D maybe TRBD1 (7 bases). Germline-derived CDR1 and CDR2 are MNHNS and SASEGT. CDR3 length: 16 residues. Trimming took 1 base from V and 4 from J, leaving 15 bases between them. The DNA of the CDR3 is TGTGCCAGCAGTGAAGACGGGGGCAGGGGGTCAGATACGCAGTATTTT. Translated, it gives CASSEDGGRGSDTQYF.

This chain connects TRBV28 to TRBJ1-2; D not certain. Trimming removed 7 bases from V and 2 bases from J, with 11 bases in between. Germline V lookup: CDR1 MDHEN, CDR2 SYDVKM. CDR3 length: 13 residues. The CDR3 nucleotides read TGTGCCAGCAAGTTAAACAACAACTATGGCTACACCTTC. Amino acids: CASKLNNNYGYTF.

The CDR3 spells CASSLRGDIGSEQFF. In nucleotides, the CDR3 is TGTGCCAGTAGTTTGAGAGGAGATATAGGTAGTGAGCAGTTCTTC. The chain recombines TRBV19 with TRBJ2-1; D remains unclear. The CDR3 runs 15 residues. The germline V and J ends were trimmed by 5 bases and 9 bases, with 20 bases remaining between them. Per germline, CDR1 LNHDA and CDR2 SQIVND (reference sequence).

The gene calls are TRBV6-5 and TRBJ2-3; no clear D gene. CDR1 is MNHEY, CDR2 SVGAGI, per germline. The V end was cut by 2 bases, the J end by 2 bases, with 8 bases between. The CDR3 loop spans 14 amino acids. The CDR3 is CASSYETSTDTQYF. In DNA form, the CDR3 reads TGTGCCAGCAGTTACGAGACGTCCACAGATACGCAGTATTTT.

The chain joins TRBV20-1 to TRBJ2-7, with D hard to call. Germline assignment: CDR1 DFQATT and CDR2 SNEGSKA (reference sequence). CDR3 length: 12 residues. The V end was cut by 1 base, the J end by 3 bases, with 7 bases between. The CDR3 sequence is CSARAVSYEQYF. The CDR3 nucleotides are TGCAGTGCTAGAGCCGTTAGCTACGAGCAGTACTTC.

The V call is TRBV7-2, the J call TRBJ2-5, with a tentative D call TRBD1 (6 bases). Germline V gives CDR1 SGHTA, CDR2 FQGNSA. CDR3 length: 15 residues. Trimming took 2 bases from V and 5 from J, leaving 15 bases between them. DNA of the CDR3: TGTGCCAGCAGCTTATACACAGGGTCGGGGGAGACCCAGTACTTC. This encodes CASSLYTGSGETQYF.

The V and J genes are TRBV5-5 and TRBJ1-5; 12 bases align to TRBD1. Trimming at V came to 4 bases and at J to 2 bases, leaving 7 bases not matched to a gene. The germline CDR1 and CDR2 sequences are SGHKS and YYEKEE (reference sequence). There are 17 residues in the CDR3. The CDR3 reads CASSDGTGGSGNQPQHF. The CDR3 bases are TGTGCCAGCAGCGACGGGACAGGGGGCTCGGGCAATCAGCCCCAGCATTTT.

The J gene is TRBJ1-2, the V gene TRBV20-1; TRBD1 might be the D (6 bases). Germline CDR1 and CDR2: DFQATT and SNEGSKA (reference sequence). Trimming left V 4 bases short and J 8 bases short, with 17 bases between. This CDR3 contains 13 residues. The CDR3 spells CSAKQGAVLGYTF. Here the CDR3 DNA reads TGCAGTGCTAAACAGGGAGCAGTTTTAGGCTACACCTTC.

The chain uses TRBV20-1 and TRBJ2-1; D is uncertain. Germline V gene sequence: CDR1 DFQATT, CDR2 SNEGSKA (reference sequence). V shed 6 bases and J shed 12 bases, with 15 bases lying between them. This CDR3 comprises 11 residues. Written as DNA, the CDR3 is TGCAGTGCCCACAGTCAGACTGGGCAGTTCTTC. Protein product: CSAHSQTGQFF.

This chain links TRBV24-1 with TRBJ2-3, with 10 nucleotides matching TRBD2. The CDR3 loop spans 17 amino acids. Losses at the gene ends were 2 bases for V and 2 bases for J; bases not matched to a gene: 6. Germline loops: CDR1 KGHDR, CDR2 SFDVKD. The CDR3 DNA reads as TGTGCCACCAGTGATTCGCTCACTAGCGGGAACACAGATACGCAGTATTTT. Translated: CATSDSLTSGNTDTQYF.

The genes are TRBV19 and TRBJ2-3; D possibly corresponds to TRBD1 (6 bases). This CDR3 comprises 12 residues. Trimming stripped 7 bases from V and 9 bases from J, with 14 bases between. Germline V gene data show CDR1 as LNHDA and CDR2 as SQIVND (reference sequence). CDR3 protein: CASKGQGWTQYF. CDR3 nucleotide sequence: TGTGCCAGTAAGGGCCAGGGGTGGACGCAGTATTTT.

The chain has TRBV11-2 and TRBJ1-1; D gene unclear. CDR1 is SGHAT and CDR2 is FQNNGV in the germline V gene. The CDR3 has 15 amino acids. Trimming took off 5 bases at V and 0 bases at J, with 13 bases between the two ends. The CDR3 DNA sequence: TGTGCCAGCAGCCTCCTACGGGATATGAACACTGAAGCTTTCTTT. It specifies CASSLLRDMNTEAFF.

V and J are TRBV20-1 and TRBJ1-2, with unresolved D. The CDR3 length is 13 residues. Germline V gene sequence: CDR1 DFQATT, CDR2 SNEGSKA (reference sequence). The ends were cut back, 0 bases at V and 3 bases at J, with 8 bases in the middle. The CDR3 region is CSARDPRDYGYTF. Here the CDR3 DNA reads TGCAGTGCTAGAGATCCGAGGGACTATGGCTACACCTTC.

CDR3 loop: CASSGRDSTSGANVLTF. Here the CDR3 DNA reads TGTGCCAGCAGTGGCAGGGACTCTACCTCTGGGGCCAACGTCCTGACTTTC. This chain connects TRBV6-1 to TRBJ2-6; a weak D match, TRBD2 (6 bases). The CDR3 spans 17 residues. Per germline, CDR1 MNHNS and CDR2 SASEGT. With 4 bases removed from V and 0 bases from J, the gap between germline ends came to 13 bases.

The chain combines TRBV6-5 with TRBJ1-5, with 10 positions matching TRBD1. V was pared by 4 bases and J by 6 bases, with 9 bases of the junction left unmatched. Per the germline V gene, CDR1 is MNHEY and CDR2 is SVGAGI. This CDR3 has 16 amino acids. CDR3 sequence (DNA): TGTGCCAGCAGTTTCCGGGACAGGGGACGCCCTCAGCCCCAGCATTTT. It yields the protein CASSFRDRGRPQPQHF.

The CDR3 region is CSASDRDLAKNIQYF. The DNA for the CDR3 is TGCAGTGCTAGTGACAGGGACCTAGCCAAAAACATTCAGTACTTC. The chain uses TRBV20-1 and TRBJ2-4, with 7 nucleotides matching TRBD1. Germline CDR1 DFQATT, CDR2 SNEGSKA (reference sequence). J was trimmed by 0 bases and V by 3 bases; bases with no gene match: 5. The CDR3 totals 15 residues.

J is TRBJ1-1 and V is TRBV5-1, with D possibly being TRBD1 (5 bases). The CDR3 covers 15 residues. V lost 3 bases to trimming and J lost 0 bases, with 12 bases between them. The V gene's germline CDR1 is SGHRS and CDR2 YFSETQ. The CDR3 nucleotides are TGCGCCAGCAGCTCCACGGGGGGGGTGAACACTGAAGCTTTCTTT. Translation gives CASSSTGGVNTEAFF. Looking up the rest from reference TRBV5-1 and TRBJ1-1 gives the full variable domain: KAGVTQTPRYLIKTRGQQVTLSCSPISGHRSVSWYQQTPGQGLQFLFEYFSETQRNKGNFPGRFSGRQFSNSRSEMNVSTLELGDSALYLCASSSTGGVNTEAFFGQGTRLTVV.

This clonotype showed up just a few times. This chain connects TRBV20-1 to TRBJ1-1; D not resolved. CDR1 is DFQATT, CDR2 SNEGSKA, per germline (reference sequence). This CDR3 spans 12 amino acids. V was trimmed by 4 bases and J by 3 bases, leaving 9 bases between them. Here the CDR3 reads CSATQLDTEAFF. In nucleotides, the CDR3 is TGCAGTGCTACACAGTTAGACACTGAAGCTTTCTTT.

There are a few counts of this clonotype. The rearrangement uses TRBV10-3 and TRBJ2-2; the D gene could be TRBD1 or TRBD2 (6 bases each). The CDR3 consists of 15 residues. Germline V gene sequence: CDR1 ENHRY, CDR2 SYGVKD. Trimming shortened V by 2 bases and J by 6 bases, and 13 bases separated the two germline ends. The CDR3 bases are TGTGCCATCAGTGAGCTCGGTAGGGGGGCCGGGGAGCTGTTTTTT. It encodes CAISELGRGAGELFF.